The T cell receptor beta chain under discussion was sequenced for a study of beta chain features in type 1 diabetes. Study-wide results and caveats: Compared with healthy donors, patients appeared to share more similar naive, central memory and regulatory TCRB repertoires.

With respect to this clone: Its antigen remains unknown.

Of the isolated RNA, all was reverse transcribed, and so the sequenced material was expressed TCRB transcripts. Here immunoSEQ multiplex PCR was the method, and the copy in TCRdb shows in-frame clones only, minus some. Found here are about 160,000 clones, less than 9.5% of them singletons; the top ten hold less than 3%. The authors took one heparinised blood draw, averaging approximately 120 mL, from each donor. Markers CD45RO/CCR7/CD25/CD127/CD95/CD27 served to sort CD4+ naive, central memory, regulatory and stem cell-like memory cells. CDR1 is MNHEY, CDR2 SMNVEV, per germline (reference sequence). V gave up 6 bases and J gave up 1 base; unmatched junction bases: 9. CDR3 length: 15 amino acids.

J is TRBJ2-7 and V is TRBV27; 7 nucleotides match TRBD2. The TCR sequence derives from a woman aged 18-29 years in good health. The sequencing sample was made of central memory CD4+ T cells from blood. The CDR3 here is CASRAGVLTSYEQYF. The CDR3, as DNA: TGTGCCAGCAGGGCGGGGGTCTTGACGTCCTACGAGCAGTACTTC.